Given below is one T cell receptor beta chain in context. What this receptor recognizes is not known. It has no much larger one-base neighbor in the sample; base qualities were not kept. Other nucleotide sequences from this sample produce the same CDR3. The donors were healthy, HIV-negative adults with no recently reported acute infections or vaccinations. Every donor was a Caucasian adult living in Nashville, Tennessee, USA. CD4+ T cells were enriched through magnetic negative selection, after which naive cells were positively selected on CD45RA and the remaining negative fraction served as the memory subset. Blood was obtained by leukapheresis, after which PBMCs were separated by Ficoll-Histopaque density gradient centrifugation and cryopreserved in liquid nitrogen vapor phase. Purity and quantity of every magnetically sorted T cell population were checked by analytical flow cytometry. Genomic DNA was isolated from each sorted fraction and quantified by UV absorbance on a Nanodrop 2000c.

The CDR3, from cysteine to phenylalanine, totals 14 residues. The read is trimmed to its CDR3 DNA, 42 bases read in frame from base 1. From the germline V gene, CDR1 is MDHEN and CDR2 is SYDVKM. The junction shows trimming of 4 bases on V and 2 bases on J, plus 9 bases between the germline ends. These data originate in a study of shared clonotypes between healthy human individuals (dated by TCRdb to the early 2020s). With respect to the entire study: A couple of women and a few men aged 18 to 49 years were included in the cohort. For each donor, three plates each were used for CD4 naive and CD4 memory, two plates were used for CD8 naive, and one plate was used for CD8 memory. To increase sequencing depth and limit assay-specific biases, TCR repertoire library preparation and sequencing were carried out by different laboratories using diverse techniques. Each donor's leukapheresis produced roughly between roughly 0.85 and 9.5 billion PBMCs. The study deeply sequenced blood TCR repertoires of roughly five healthy adults to estimate repertoire size and the extent of clonotype sharing between individuals. General findings and caveats noted by the study authors: Sampling was limited to blood, and TCR repertoires in tissue likely differ from TCR repertoires in blood. Sharing across several donors was observed for about 4.8% of naive CD4, around 3.5% of naive CD8, over 2% of memory CD4, and around 0.4% of memory CD8 clonotypes. Higher generation probabilities were observed for clonotypes shared by all four sorted-subset donors than for non-shared clonotypes. Because the study included only a small number of donors, the genetic and exposure-history diversity represented was limited. Pairwise subsampling led to the expectation that sequencing depth would affect the degree of clonotype sharing among donors. Naive subsets generally had larger estimated clonotype richness than memory subsets. Incomplete sequencing was indicated by rarefaction of sorted-subset datasets, despite the large sequencing depth.

Using the deep immunoSEQ assay, multiplex PCR amplified TCR CDR3 regions from genomic DNA. Extracted genomic DNA from each cell subset was spread evenly across all wells of several immunoSEQ 96-well plates, with each plate serving as a replicate. For sorted subsets, 200 to 250 ng genomic DNA, equal to tens of thousands of T cell genomes, was loaded into each replicate PCR. Purified libraries were measured with a Qubit 3.0 fluorometer, size-checked on a Bioanalyzer 2100, and measured again with the KAPA Library Quantification kit. A separate single-read 150-cycle Illumina NextSeq 550 flow cell was used to sequence each immunoSEQ 96-well plate. The published analysis was carried out like this. The immunoSEQ output contained only junctional sequences without quality scores, so filtering could not match that applied to full-length reads. Sequences were annotated with PyIR, a Python wrapper for IgBLAST v1.9, using IMGT germline references to assign V/J genes and CDR3. Reads were filtered out if the reads had weak V/J assignments (E-value above 1e-6), no CDR3, stop codons, out-of-frame junctions, or ambiguous translated residues. V3J clonotypes were defined as sequences sharing the same inferred V gene, J gene, and CDR3 amino acid sequence. To compute the percentage overlap between repertoires, the number of shared unique clonotypes was divided by the size of the smaller repertoire. Three approaches were used to assess repertoire richness: RTK rarefaction, the Chao1 estimator, and Recon v2.1 estimates of unobserved clonotypes. For all TCRbeta clonotypes obtained by the gDNA method from a handful of donors, generation probabilities were computed with OLGA. What TCRdb holds here is the immuneACCESS table cut down to in-frame rearrangements. Part of the clones is not present; checked against another copy, under half of the missing clones reflect an unresolved V gene, and the others are unexplained. The V and J calls and the clone size are those of that table, but D and trimming were determined from the DNA. The sample table holds roughly 2.2 million clones, of which approximately 95% were seen once. 0.35% to 0.5% of the sample is taken by the ten largest.

The sample comprised naive CD4+ T cells from PBMCs. The cell subset or site label corresponds to: CD45RA+ positively selected. This TCR was recovered from a man aged 18 to 30 in good health. Some clones in this sample may be carry-over from other donors' samples. The chain employs TRBV28 and TRBJ2-1; the D element might be TRBD1 or TRBD2, as each aligns at 5 bases. This receptor has the CDR3 CASSSGQAYNEQFF. The sequence in DNA is TGTGCCAGCAGTTCGGGGCAGGCCTACAATGAGCAGTTCTTC.